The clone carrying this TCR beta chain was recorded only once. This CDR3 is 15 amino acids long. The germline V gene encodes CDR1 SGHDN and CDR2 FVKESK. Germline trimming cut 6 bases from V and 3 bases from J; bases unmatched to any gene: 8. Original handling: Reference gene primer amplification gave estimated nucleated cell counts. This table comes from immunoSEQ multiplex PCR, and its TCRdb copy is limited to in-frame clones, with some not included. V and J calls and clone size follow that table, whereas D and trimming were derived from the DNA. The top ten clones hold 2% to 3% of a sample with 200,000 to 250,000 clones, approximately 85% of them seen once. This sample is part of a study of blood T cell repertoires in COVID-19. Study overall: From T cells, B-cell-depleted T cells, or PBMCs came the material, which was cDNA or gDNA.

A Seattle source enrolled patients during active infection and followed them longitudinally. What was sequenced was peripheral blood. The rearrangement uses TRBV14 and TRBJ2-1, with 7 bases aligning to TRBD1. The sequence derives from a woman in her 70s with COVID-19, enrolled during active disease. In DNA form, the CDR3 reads TGTGCCAGCAGACCTCAAGGGGGCGTCTACAATGAGCAGTTCTTC. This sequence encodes CASRPQGGVYNEQFF.